The T cell receptor beta chain under discussion was sequenced for a study of CD4 T cells in relation to SARS-CoV-2 and coronaviruses. Overall study: Negative control cultures got HIV-1 Nef peptides or no peptide.

Unexposed donor CD4+ T cells date from about 2011-2018, before the COVID-19 pandemic. CD4+ T cells were isolated from the cells after about ten days of culture. Unexposed-donor CD4+ T cells were probed with SARS-CoV-2 S/N and four cold-coronavirus spikes, cells permitting. Cultures received half-medium IL-2 refreshes on days 3 and 7. Germline loops: CDR1 SGHAT, CDR2 FQNNGV. V dropped 5 bases and J dropped 3; count of bases not matched to a gene: 1. CDR3 length: 13 residues. Produced via immunoSEQ multiplex PCR; TCRdb's table is partial and in-frame only. The data contain 15,000 to 25,000 clones, 77% of them singletons. This clone was observed a few times. Its antigen is as yet unknown.

The sequence was obtained from a human donor in good health. Sequenced sample: CD4+ T cells from PBMCs, cultured in vitro. The chain recombines TRBV11-2 with TRBJ1-2; TRBD1 matches at 9 bases. The CDR3 spells CASSRTGDYGYTF. CDR3 nucleotides: TGTGCCAGCAGCAGGACAGGGGACTATGGCTACACCTTC.